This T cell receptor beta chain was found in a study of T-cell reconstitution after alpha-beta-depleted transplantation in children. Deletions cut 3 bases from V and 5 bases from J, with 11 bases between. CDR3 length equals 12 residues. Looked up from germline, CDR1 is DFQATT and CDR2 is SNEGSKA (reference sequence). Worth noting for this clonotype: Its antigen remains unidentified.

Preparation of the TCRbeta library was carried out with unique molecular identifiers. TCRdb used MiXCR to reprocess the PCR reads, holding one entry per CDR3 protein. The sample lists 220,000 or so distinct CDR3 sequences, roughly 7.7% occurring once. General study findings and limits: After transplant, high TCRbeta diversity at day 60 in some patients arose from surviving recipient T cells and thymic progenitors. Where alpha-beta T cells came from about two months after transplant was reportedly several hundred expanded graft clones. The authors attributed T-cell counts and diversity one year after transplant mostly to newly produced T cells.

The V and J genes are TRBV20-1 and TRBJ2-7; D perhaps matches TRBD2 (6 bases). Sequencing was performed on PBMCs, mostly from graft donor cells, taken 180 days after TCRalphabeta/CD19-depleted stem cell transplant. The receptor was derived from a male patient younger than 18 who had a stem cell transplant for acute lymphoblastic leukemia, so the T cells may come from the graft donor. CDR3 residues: CSASETGDEQYF. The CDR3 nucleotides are TGCAGTGCTAGCGAAACGGGGGACGAGCAGTACTTC.